This T cell receptor beta chain derives from a study of blood T cell repertoires in COVID-19. Study as a whole: The United States, Italy and Spain provided the acute and convalescent COVID-19 samples.

The CDR3 consists of 13 residues. Germline V gives CDR1 SNHLY, CDR2 FYNNEI. Trimming removed 5 bases at V and 1 base at J, with 8 bases between. As processed by the authors: The authors estimated nucleated cell counts from reference gene primer amplification. The assay was immunoSEQ multiplex PCR, and TCRdb's table has in-frame clones only and misses some. V, J and clone size are taken as reported in that table, and D and trimming were inferred from the DNA itself. This table holds around 100,000 clones, around four fifths found once. This receptor was obtained from a man in his fifties or sixties with active or convalescent COVID-19. This chain joins TRBV2 and TRBJ1-1; D gene ambiguous. The sequencing sample was made of peripheral blood. The CDR3: CASSQTSNTEAFF. DNA of the CDR3: TGTGCCAGCAGTCAGACATCGAACACTGAAGCTTTCTTT.